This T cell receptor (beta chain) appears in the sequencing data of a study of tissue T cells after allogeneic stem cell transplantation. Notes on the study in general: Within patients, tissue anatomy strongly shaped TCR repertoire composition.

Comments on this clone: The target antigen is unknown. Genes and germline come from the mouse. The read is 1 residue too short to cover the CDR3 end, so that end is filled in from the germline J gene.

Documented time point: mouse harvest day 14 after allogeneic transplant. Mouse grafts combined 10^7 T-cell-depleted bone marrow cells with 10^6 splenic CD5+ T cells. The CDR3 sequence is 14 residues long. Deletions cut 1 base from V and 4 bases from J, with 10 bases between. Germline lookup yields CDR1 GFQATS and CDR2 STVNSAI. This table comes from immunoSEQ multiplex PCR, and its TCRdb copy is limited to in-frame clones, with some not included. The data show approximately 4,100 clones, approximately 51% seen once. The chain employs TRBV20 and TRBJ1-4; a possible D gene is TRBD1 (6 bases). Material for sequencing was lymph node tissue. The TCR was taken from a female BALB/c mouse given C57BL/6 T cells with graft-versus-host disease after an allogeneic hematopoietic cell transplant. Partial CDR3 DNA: TGTGGTGCTAGGGGGGGACACCTCAACGAAAGATTATTT. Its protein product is CGARGGHLNERLF. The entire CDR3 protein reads CGARGGHLNERLFF. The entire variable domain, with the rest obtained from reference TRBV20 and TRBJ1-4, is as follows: GALVYQYPRRTICKSGTSMRMECQAVGFQATSVAWYRQSPQKTFELIALSTVNSAIKYEQNFTQEKFPISHPNLSFSSMTVLNAYLEDRGLYLCGARGGHLNERLFFGHGTKLSVL.